The 27 T cell receptor beta chains given below trace back to one sample, sequenced in a study of T cell responses to AZD1222 COVID-19 vaccine. The protocol was immunoSEQ multiplex PCR, while the TCRdb copy is restricted to in-frame clones and leaves out a portion. The table includes about 110,000 clones, 88% detected once. This material consisted of peripheral blood, taken on day 0 of AZD1222 vaccination. The source of these receptors is an adult in good health.

V usage is TRBV7-2 and J usage is TRBJ2-7; TRBD1 matches at 7 bases. Germline CDR1 reads SGHTA; CDR2 reads FQGNSA. J lost 3 bases, V lost 2 bases, and 7 bases had no gene match. The CDR3 runs 15 residues. This chain's CDR3 is CASSLFFRQGYEQYF. CDR3 nucleotide sequence: TGTGCCAGCAGCTTATTCTTTCGACAGGGCTACGAGCAGTACTTC.

This chain uses TRBV6-1 with TRBJ2-7; D remains unclear. The CDR3 is made up of 15 amino acids. V lost 2 bases to trimming and J lost 4 bases, with 15 bases between them. CDR1 and CDR2 from the germline V gene are MNHNS and SASEGT. The CDR3 sequence: CASSEPDPSFYEQYF. CDR3 bases: TGTGCCAGCAGTGAACCCGACCCGTCCTTTTACGAGCAGTACTTC.

The chain employs TRBV5-1 and TRBJ2-7; the D gene is possibly TRBD1 (6 bases). Germline V gene sequence: CDR1 SGHRS, CDR2 YFSETQ. Trimming took 4 bases from V and 3 from J, leaving 8 bases between them. This CDR3 comprises 12 residues. The CDR3 loop reads CASSGRGYEQYF. The CDR3 DNA reads as TGCGCCAGCAGCGGCAGGGGCTACGAGCAGTACTTC.

The J gene is TRBJ1-2, the V gene TRBV7-8; D not certain. Trimming pared 6 bases from V and 4 bases from J, leaving 15 bases between. Germline assignment: CDR1 SGHVS and CDR2 FQNEAQ. This CDR3 is 14 amino acids long. For the CDR3, the DNA is TGTGCCAGCAGTTCCTCGTCCCGCCTCTATGGCTACACCTTC. Its translation is CASSSSSRLYGYTF.

The genes are TRBV5-4 and TRBJ2-2; 10 bases line up with TRBD2. This CDR3 has 16 residues. The V gene's germline CDR1 is SGHNT and CDR2 YYREEE (reference sequence). J was trimmed by 1 base and V by 0 bases; bases with no gene match: 0. In DNA, the CDR3 is TGTGCCAGCAGCTTGGGACTAGCGGGGAACACCGGGGAGCTGTTTTTT. Encoded protein: CASSLGLAGNTGELFF.

This rearrangement joins TRBV27 to TRBJ2-7; no definite D call. The CDR3 is 14 residues long. The V gene lost 8 bases and the J gene lost 3 bases, with 17 bases spanning the gap. Germline loops: CDR1 MNHEY, CDR2 SMNVEV (reference sequence). This CDR3 reads CASSRSTANYEQYF. CDR3 nucleotide sequence: TGTGCCAGCTCCCGCAGCACAGCAAACTACGAGCAGTACTTC.

V is TRBV11-3 and J is TRBJ2-3; TRBD2 agrees at 11 bases. This CDR3 comprises 17 residues. V dropped 4 bases and J dropped 5; count of bases not matched to a gene: 11. Germline CDR1 reads SGHNT; CDR2 reads YENEEA. CDR3 residues: CASSSPTSGTTLDTQYF. In DNA, the CDR3 is TGTGCCAGCAGCTCCCCGACTAGCGGGACCACTTTAGATACGCAGTATTTT.

This chain links TRBV7-9 with TRBJ2-7; perhaps D is TRBD1 or TRBD2 (6 bases each). Trimming removed 5 bases at V and 6 bases at J, with 23 bases between. The germline CDR1 and CDR2 sequences are SEHNR and FQNEAQ (reference sequence). The CDR3 is 16 residues long. CDR3 region: CASSEGGAWSIVEQYF. CDR3 DNA sequence: TGTGCCAGCAGCGAGGGGGGCGCATGGTCGATTGTCGAGCAGTACTTC.

This clone was seen a single time. The CDR3 region has the DNA TGCAGCGAAATGGACAGGGGTCTAAACACTGAAGCTTTCTTT. Protein sequence: CSEMDRGLNTEAFF. The chain employs TRBV29-1 and TRBJ1-1; 9 bases line up with TRBD1. Germline CDR1 reads SQVTM; CDR2 reads ANQGSEA. CDR3 length: 14 amino acids. Unmatched junction bases numbered 8, after V lost 7 bases and J lost 2 bases.

The chain couples TRBV6-5 to TRBJ2-7; no firm D call. CDR1 MNHEY and CDR2 SVGAGI come from the germline V gene. The CDR3 runs 14 residues. Trimming shortened V by 5 bases and J by 2 bases, and 13 bases separated the two germline ends. CDR3 amino acids: CASSPGHHAYEQYF. The CDR3 DNA sequence: TGTGCCAGCAGTCCCGGGCACCACGCCTACGAGCAGTACTTC.

The V call is TRBV5-1, the J call TRBJ2-7, with 7 bases identical to TRBD2. Germline loops: CDR1 SGHRS, CDR2 YFSETQ. The CDR3 is 14 residues long. J gave up 2 bases and V 1 base, and 3 bases lay outside the gene matches. CDR3 protein: CASSLLAGPYEQYF. As DNA, the CDR3 is TGCGCCAGCAGCTTGTTAGCGGGCCCCTACGAGCAGTACTTC.

This clone was found a few times. V gene TRBV7-9 combines with J gene TRBJ2-7; 10 nucleotides align to TRBD1. Germline V gives CDR1 SEHNR, CDR2 FQNEAQ (reference sequence). The CDR3 has 15 residues. Losses at the gene ends were 4 bases for V and 4 bases for J; bases not matched to a gene: 7. The CDR3 DNA reads TGTGCCAGCAGCTCACCGGGACAGGGGAAGTACGAGCAGTACTTC. Residues: CASSSPGQGKYEQYF.

The rearrangement joins TRBV9 to TRBJ1-2; a possible D gene is TRBD1 (5 bases). Per germline, CDR1 SGDLS and CDR2 YYNGEE. Between the trimmed V and J ends, which lost 1 base and 4 bases, there was a span of 11 bases. CDR3 size: 14 residues. CDR3 sequence: CASSVRDGRYGYTF. The CDR3 DNA reads as TGTGCCAGCAGCGTACGGGACGGACGCTATGGCTACACCTTC.

This chain links TRBV5-1 with TRBJ1-1, with a tentative D call TRBD1 (5 bases). The V end lost 0 bases, the J end lost 1 base, and 10 bases lay between the germline ends. Germline V gene sequence: CDR1 SGHRS, CDR2 YFSETQ. CDR3 length equals 15 residues. The CDR3 region is CASSLGLGPNTEAFF. CDR3 sequence (DNA): TGCGCCAGCAGCTTGGGATTGGGGCCGAACACTGAAGCTTTCTTT. The full variable domain, with the rest looked up from reference TRBV5-1 and TRBJ1-1, is KAGVTQTPRYLIKTRGQQVTLSCSPISGHRSVSWYQQTPGQGLQFLFEYFSETQRNKGNFPGRFSGRQFSNSRSEMNVSTLELGDSALYLCASSLGLGPNTEAFFGQGTRLTVV.

The V gene is TRBV5-1, the J gene TRBJ2-5, with D maybe TRBD1 (6 bases). Germline V gene sequence: CDR1 SGHRS, CDR2 YFSETQ. V lost 3 bases, J lost 4 bases, and 10 bases lay in between. CDR3 length: 13 residues. This CDR3 is CASSWQGSETQYF. CDR3 nucleotides: TGCGCCAGCAGCTGGCAGGGGTCAGAGACCCAGTACTTC.

The genes are TRBV27 and TRBJ1-2; 10 bases align to TRBD1. The J segment lost 5 bases and the V segment lost 3 bases, leaving 3 bases of the junction unmatched. The germline CDR1 and CDR2 sequences are MNHEY and SMNVEV (reference sequence). The CDR3 consists of 14 residues. The CDR3 protein is CASSLGQGRYGYTF. Written as DNA, the CDR3 is TGTGCCAGCAGTTTGGGACAGGGGAGGTATGGCTACACCTTC.

The chain employs TRBV2 and TRBJ2-1, with 8 nucleotides matching TRBD2. The CDR3 is made up of 14 amino acids. The V and J ends lost 6 bases and 9 bases, in that order; junction bases with no gene match: 10. Germline V gene data show CDR1 as SNHLY and CDR2 as FYNNEI. CDR3 sequence: CASSWTSSSSEQFF. The CDR3 bases are TGTGCCAGCAGCTGGACTAGCAGTTCTAGTGAGCAGTTCTTC.

This clone has just one count. The chain links TRBV5-1 to TRBJ1-1, with D hard to call. There are 13 residues in the CDR3. V was cut by 2 bases and J by 0 bases, with 5 bases left in between. CDR1 and CDR2 (germline): SGHRS, YFSETQ. The CDR3, as DNA: TGCGCCAGCAGCTTACCTATGAACACTGAAGCTTTCTTT. Its translation is CASSLPMNTEAFF.

V and J are TRBV5-5 and TRBJ1-1; D is unresolved. V shed 0 bases and J shed 0 bases, with 6 bases lying between them. This CDR3 comprises 14 residues. CDR1 and CDR2 from the germline V gene are SGHKS and YYEKEE (reference sequence). CDR3 protein: CASSLAGMNTEAFF. Written as DNA, the CDR3 is TGTGCCAGCAGCTTGGCAGGAATGAACACTGAAGCTTTCTTT.

The chain couples TRBV3-1 (or the pseudogene TRBV3-2) to TRBJ1-2; D is possibly TRBD1 (6 bases). CDR1 is LGHDT and CDR2 is YNNKEL in the germline V gene (reference sequence). V shed 7 bases and J shed 5 bases, with 11 bases lying between them. The CDR3 spans 12 residues. The CDR3 reads CASTNQGYGYTF. CDR3 nucleotides: TGTGCCAGCACCAACCAGGGGTATGGCTACACCTTC.

This sequence joins TRBV25-1 and TRBJ1-5, with unresolved D. The ends were cut back, 5 bases at V and 3 bases at J, with 8 bases in the middle. From germline, CDR1 is MGHDK and CDR2 SYGVNS. This CDR3 region has 13 residues. The CDR3: CASSLGNNQPQHF. CDR3 nucleotides: TGTGCCAGCAGTTTGGGAAACAATCAGCCCCAGCATTTT.

CDR3 loop: CASGGTELSNYGYTF. The CDR3 DNA reads as TGTGCTAGTGGGGGGACAGAGCTCTCTAACTATGGCTACACCTTC. The V call is TRBV12-5, the J call TRBJ1-2, with 7 nucleotides matching TRBD1. The ends lost 6 bases at V and 0 bases at J; junction bases unmatched: 7. CDR3 length: 15 amino acids. The V gene's germline CDR1 is LGHNT and CDR2 FRNRAP.

The CDR3 region has the DNA TGCAGCGTCCTGCGGGGGTTGGAGACCCAGTACTTC. Protein: CSVLRGLETQYF. The V call is TRBV29-1, the J call TRBJ2-5; TRBD2 matches at 7 bases. The germline CDR1 and CDR2 sequences are SQVTM and ANQGSEA. The ends lost 6 bases at V and 5 bases at J; junction bases unmatched: 6. The CDR3 is 12 amino acids.

The chain recombines TRBV6-5 with TRBJ1-4; weak D call: TRBD1 (6 bases). The length of the CDR3 is 13 residues. Trimming stripped 6 bases from V and 4 bases from J, with 9 bases between. Germline V gives CDR1 MNHEY, CDR2 SVGAGI. CDR3 sequence reads: CASSSRGNEKLFF. CDR3 bases: TGTGCCAGCAGCTCCAGGGGTAATGAAAAACTGTTTTTT.

The chain has TRBV6-5 and TRBJ1-4, with TRBD1 matching 9 bases. CDR3 length: 13 residues. The germline gives CDR1 MNHEY, CDR2 SVGAGI. The ends lost 6 bases at V and 7 bases at J; junction bases unmatched: 3. In DNA, the CDR3 is TGTGCCAGCAGGACAGGGGGATCTGAAAAACTGTTTTTT. Translating it yields CASRTGGSEKLFF.

Worth noting for this clone: At one boundary the junction diverges from the germline segment, which might be a read error. Other nucleotide sequences from this sample produce the same CDR3. This sequence joins TRBV19 and TRBJ1-5; 9 bases match TRBD1. The CDR3 sequence is 14 residues long. Germline assignment: CDR1 LNHDA and CDR2 SQIVND (reference sequence). The CDR3 nucleotides read TGTGCTAGTATTTACCGACAGGGGGATCAGCCCCAGCATTTT. Encoded protein: CASIYRQGDQPQHF.

The chain recombines TRBV12-5 with TRBJ2-3, with unresolved D. Per the germline V gene, CDR1 is LGHNT and CDR2 is FRNRAP. This CDR3 region has 12 residues. The V gene lost 4 bases and the J gene lost 2 bases, with 4 bases spanning the gap. The CDR3, as DNA: TGTGCTAGTGGTTCAAACACAGATACGCAGTATTTT. Translating it yields CASGSNTDTQYF. Full variable domain (outside the CDR3, taken from reference TRBV12-5 and TRBJ2-3): DARVTQTPRHKVTEMGQEVTMRCQPILGHNTVFWYRQTMMQGLELLAYFRNRAPLDDSGMPKDRFSAEMPDATLATLKIQPSEPRDSAVYFCASGSNTDTQYFGPGTRLTVL.